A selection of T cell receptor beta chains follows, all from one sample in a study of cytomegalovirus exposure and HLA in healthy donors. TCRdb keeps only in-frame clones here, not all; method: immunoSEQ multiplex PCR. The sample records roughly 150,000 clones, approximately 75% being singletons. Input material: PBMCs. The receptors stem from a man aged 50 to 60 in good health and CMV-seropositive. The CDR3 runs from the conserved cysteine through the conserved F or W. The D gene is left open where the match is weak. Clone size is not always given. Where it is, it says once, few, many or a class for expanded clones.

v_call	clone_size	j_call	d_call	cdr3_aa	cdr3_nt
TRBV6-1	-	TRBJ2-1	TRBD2	CASSEGGRGIFNEQFF	TGTGCCAGCAGTGAAGGCGGGAGGGGGATATTCAATGAGCAGTTCTTC
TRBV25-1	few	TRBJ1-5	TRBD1	CASSGGQGFNQPQHF	TGTGCCAGCAGTGGCGGACAGGGTTTTAATCAGCCCCAGCATTTT
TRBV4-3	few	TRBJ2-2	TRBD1	CASSHVRTGADTGELFF	TGCGCCAGCAGCCATGTTAGGACAGGGGCGGACACCGGGGAGCTGTTTTTT
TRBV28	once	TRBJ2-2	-	CASSLFWKRRTGELFF	TGTGCCAGCAGTTTGTTTTGGAAGCGTAGAACCGGGGAGCTGTTTTTT
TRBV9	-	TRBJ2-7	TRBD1	CASGYGTEAYEQYF	TGTGCCAGCGGATATGGGACAGAAGCCTACGAGCAGTACTTC
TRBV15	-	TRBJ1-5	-	CATSGRTGNQPQHF	TGTGCCACCAGCGGACGGACTGGGAATCAGCCCCAGCATTTT
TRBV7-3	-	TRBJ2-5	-	CASSFGTGGPETQYF	TGTGCCAGCAGCTTTGGCACGGGGGGCCCAGAGACCCAGTACTTC
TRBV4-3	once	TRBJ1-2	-	CASSQDRAGPVYGYTF	TGCGCCAGCAGCCAAGATCGGGCAGGGCCCGTCTATGGCTACACCTTC
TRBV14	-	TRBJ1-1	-	CASSQDFGFRVTEAFF	TGTGCCAGCAGCCAAGATTTCGGGTTTCGGGTCACTGAAGCTTTCTTT
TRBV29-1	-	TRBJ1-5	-	CSVADTSNQPQHF	TGCAGCGTCGCGGACACTAGCAATCAGCCCCAGCATTTT
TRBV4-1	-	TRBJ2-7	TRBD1	CASSQFTPPRQGSSYEQYF	TGCGCCAGCAGCCAATTCACACCCCCGCGACAGGGAAGCTCCTACGAGCAGTACTTC
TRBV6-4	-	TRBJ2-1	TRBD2	CASSESSGGPNEQFF	TGTGCCAGCAGTGAATCTAGCGGGGGGCCGAATGAGCAGTTCTTC
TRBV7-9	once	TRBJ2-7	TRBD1	CASSSQLDRVYEQYF	TGTGCCAGCAGCTCCCAGCTCGACAGGGTCTACGAGCAGTACTTC
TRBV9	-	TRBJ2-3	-	CASSVGSSRTDTQYF	TGTGCCAGCAGCGTAGGGAGTAGCAGAACAGATACGCAGTATTTT
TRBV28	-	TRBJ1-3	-	CASYSSGYGNTIYF	TGTGCCAGCTATTCTAGCGGCTATGGAAACACCATATATTTT
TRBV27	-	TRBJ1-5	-	CASRLIQASNQPQHF	TGTGCCAGCAGGCTGATACAGGCTAGCAATCAGCCCCAGCATTTT
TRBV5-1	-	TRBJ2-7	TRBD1	CASSLAPGTGFYEQYF	TGCGCCAGCAGCTTGGCTCCCGGGACAGGGTTCTACGAGCAGTACTTC
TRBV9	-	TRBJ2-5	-	CASSVSPGKGETQYF	TGTGCCAGCAGCGTATCCCCAGGGAAGGGAGAGACCCAGTACTTC
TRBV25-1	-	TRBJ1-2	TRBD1	CASGNRGSRYTF	TGTGCCAGCGGAAACAGGGGCAGCCGGTACACCTTC
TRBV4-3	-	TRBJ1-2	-	CASSQDPGYGYTF	TGCGCCAGCAGCCAAGATCCAGGCTATGGCTACACCTTC
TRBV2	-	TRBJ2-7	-	CASSEARGSYEQYF	TGTGCCAGCAGTGAAGCGCGGGGCAGCTACGAGCAGTACTTC
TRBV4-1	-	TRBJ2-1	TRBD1	CASSQDEDRGYNEQFF	TGCGCCAGCAGCCAAGACGAGGACAGGGGGTACAATGAGCAGTTCTTC
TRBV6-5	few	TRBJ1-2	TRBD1	CASRGQGNYGYTF	TGTGCCAGCAGAGGACAGGGGAACTATGGCTACACCTTC
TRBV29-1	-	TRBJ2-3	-	CSVYRGGPGTDTQYF	TGCAGCGTTTACAGGGGGGGGCCCGGCACAGATACGCAGTATTTT
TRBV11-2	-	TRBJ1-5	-	CASSPDRTNQPQHF	TGTGCCAGCAGCCCAGACAGAACTAATCAGCCCCAGCATTTT
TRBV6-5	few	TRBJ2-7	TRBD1	CASSRDGTGYDEQYF	TGTGCCAGCAGCCGTGATGGGACAGGGTATGACGAGCAGTACTTC
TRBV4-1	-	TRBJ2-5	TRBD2	CASSQGVGLAGVETQYF	TGCGCCAGCAGCCAAGGAGTGGGGCTAGCGGGGGTTGAGACCCAGTACTTC
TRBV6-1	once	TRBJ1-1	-	CASSDWGRGTEAFF	TGTGCCAGCAGTGATTGGGGGCGCGGCACTGAAGCTTTCTTT
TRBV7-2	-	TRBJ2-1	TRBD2	CASSLEAGEQFF	TGTGCCAGCAGCTTAGAAGCGGGGGAGCAGTTCTTC
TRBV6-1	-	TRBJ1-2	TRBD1	CASLDWTGGLYGYTF	TGTGCCAGCCTAGACTGGACAGGGGGCCTCTATGGCTACACCTTC
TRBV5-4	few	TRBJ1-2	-	CASSLGVGFNYGYTF	TGTGCCAGCAGCCTGGGGGTCGGGTTTAACTATGGCTACACCTTC
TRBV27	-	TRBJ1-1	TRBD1	CASRRQGPLNTEAFF	TGTGCCAGCCGAAGACAGGGCCCATTGAACACTGAAGCTTTCTTT
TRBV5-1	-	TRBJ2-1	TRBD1	CASNKGQGDFNEQFF	TGCGCCAGCAACAAGGGACAGGGGGACTTCAATGAGCAGTTCTTC